This record concerns one TCR beta chain sequence. Antigen: not known. At one end the junction does not follow the germline gene, possibly because of a read error. Tregs were sorted as CD4+CD25+CD127-/low cells. The study, taken as a whole, reports: Greatest tumor Treg TCR overlap was with tumor naive CD4+ cells. Tumor memory CD4+ T cell TCR gene usage was found to cluster with blood and lymph node memory CD4+ cells and with lymph node naive CD4+ cells.

Full-length variable regions came from constant-region reverse primers plus semi-nested Nested Universal Primer A PCR. TCRdb re-called the 5' RACE reads through MiXCR, storing one row per CDR3 protein. The sample has fewer than 75,000 distinct CDR3 sequences, 26% seen once. CDR3 length equals 14 residues. The germline gives CDR1 SGHTA, CDR2 FQGTGA. Sequencing was performed on tumor-infiltrating Tregs sorted from the breast tumor. The sequence came from a female donor with breast cancer. The rearrangement joins TRBV7-3 to TRBJ1-6, with D maybe TRBD1 (5 bases). The CDR3: CTSSLTALGSPLHF. For the CDR3, the DNA is TGTACCAGCAGCTTGACAGCACTTGGTTCACCCCTCCACTTT. The variable domain in full, completed from reference TRBV7-3 and TRBJ1-6, reads GAGVSQTPSNKVTEKGKYVELRCDPISGHTALYWYRQSLGQGPEFLIYFQGTGAADDSGLPNDRFFAVRPEGSVSTLKIQRTERGDSAVYLCTSSLTALGSPLHFGNGTRLTVT.